The subject of this entry is one T cell receptor beta chain. Antigen unknown. These data come from a study of cytomegalovirus exposure and HLA in healthy donors. PCR primers comprised 60 Vbeta and 13 Jbeta primers. Data came from immunoSEQ multiplex PCR; TCRdb stores just in-frame clones and leaves some out. Of 95,000 to 110,000 clones listed, around 77% are singletons. Study-wide results and limits: For TCR beta chains, V- and J-gene trimming was later linked to a missense DCLRE1C variant.

The TCR sequence derives from a man aged 18-30 years in good health and CMV-seronegative. The sequenced material came from PBMCs.

CDR3 nucleotide sequence: TGTGCCAGCAGTGCCACTAGCGGGGCCAGATCCTACGAGCAGTACTTC. Translation gives CASSATSGARSYEQYF. The rearrangement joins TRBV6-1 to TRBJ2-7; 10 nucleotides align to TRBD2. Unmatched junction bases numbered 7, after V lost 4 bases and J lost 1 base. The CDR3 has 16 residues. Germline CDR1 is MNHNS and CDR2 is SASEGT.